Listed here is a single TCR beta chain. No antigen is known for it. Using immunoSEQ multiplex PCR, the repertoire was profiled, and TCRdb retains in-frame clones only, with some absent. The sample holds 600 to 750 clones; about a fifth are singletons and the top ten take about 10%. This sample was taken from a study of T cells in narcolepsy. General study results and limits: Reportedly, autoreactive clonotypes were serially detected in patients' blood but not controls'.

Germline CDR1 SGHTA, CDR2 FQGNSA. Germline trimming cut 5 bases from V and 10 bases from J; bases unmatched to any gene: 10. The CDR3 contains 15 residues. The chain carries TRBV7-2 and TRBJ2-1, with TRBD2 matching over 11 bases. This receptor was obtained from a human donor with narcolepsy. Sequenced sample: cultured CD4+ T cells from cerebrospinal fluid. The CDR3 is CASSQRASGRMEQFF. The CDR3 nucleotides are TGTGCCAGCAGCCAGAGGGCTAGCGGGAGGATGGAGCAGTTCTTC. The full variable domain, rest sourced from reference TRBV7-2 and TRBJ2-1, is GAGVSQSPSNKVTEKGKDVELRCDPISGHTALYWYRQSLGQGLEFLIYFQGNSAPDKSGLPSDRFSAERTGGSVSTLTIQRTQQEDSAVYLCASSQRASGRMEQFFGPGTRLTVL.